One T cell receptor beta chain is described in this entry. Its specificity is not known. This record belongs to a study of T-cell reconstitution after alpha-beta-depleted transplantation in children. Losses at the gene ends were 10 bases for V and 1 base for J; bases not matched to a gene: 11. Germline assignment: CDR1 LGHNA and CDR2 YNFKEQ. This CDR3 contains 16 residues. A TCRbeta library incorporating unique molecular identifiers was prepared. TCRdb passed the PCR reads through MiXCR, listing each CDR3 protein once. This sample carries hundreds of thousands of distinct CDR3 sequences, under 9.5% of them seen once, and the ten largest clones take 6.3%. Points from the study as a whole: T-cell counts and diversity were attributed mostly to newly produced T cells one year after transplant. Some patients owed their high day-60 TCRbeta diversity to surviving recipient T cells and thymic progenitors.

The TCR sequence derives from a male patient aged 10-17 years who had a stem cell transplant for acute lymphoblastic leukemia, so the T cells may come from the graft donor. The chain employs TRBV4-2 and TRBJ2-7; the match to TRBD2 covers 12 bases. This specimen consisted of PBMCs, mostly from graft donor cells, obtained 180 days after TCRalphabeta/CD19-depleted stem cell transplant. The CDR3 coding sequence is TGTGCCATGGGCTCAAGGACTAGCGGGACATCCTACGAGCAGTACTTC. Its protein product is CAMGSRTSGTSYEQYF.